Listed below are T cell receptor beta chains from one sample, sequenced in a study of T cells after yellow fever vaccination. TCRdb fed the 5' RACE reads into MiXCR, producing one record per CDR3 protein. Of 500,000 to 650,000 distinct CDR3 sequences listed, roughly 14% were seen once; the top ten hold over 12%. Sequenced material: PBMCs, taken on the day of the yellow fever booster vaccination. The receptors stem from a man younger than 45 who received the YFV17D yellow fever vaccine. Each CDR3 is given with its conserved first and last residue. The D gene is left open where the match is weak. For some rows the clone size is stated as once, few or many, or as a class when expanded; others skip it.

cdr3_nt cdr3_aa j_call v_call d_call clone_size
TGTGCCAGCAGGCGGGTTCGAGGTTCACCCCTCCACTTT CASRRVRGSPLHF TRBJ1-6 TRBV27 NA NA
TGTGCCAGCAGCGTAGGGACAGGGGTGGGCAATCAGCCCCAGCATTTT CASSVGTGVGNQPQHF TRBJ1-5 TRBV9 TRBD1 few
TGTGCCAGCACCCCTGGGGCCAACGTCCTGACTTTC CASTPGANVLTF TRBJ2-6 TRBV12-3/TRBV12-4 NA many
TGTGCCAGCAGCCACGGGGGAGCTTTTCGAACGGAGACCCAGTACTTC CASSHGGAFRTETQYF TRBJ2-5 TRBV7-6 NA NA
TGCAGCAGTCTCGGGGGTGTGAACACTGAAGCTTTCTTT CSSLGGVNTEAFF TRBJ1-1 TRBV20-1 NA few
TGTGCCAGCAGCCAAGATTCCGAGCTTACCTACAATGAGCAGTTCTTC CASSQDSELTYNEQFF TRBJ2-1 TRBV14 NA many
TGCAGTGCGCTGACTAGCGGGAGCACCGAGCAGTACTTC CSALTSGSTEQYF TRBJ2-7 TRBV20-1 TRBD2 few
TGTGCCAGCAGTTTCCTAGCGGGAGGTTTCAATGAGCAGTTCTTC CASSFLAGGFNEQFF TRBJ2-1 TRBV28 TRBD2 NA
TGTGCCAGCTCACCGGACAGGGCAGTCGGGTATTTT CASSPDRAVGYF TRBJ2-3 TRBV18 TRBD1 NA
TGCGCCAGCAGACCGGGAGGGGGTCCCCCCACAGATACGCAGTATTTT CASRPGGGPPTDTQYF TRBJ2-3 TRBV5-1 TRBD2 many
TGTGCCTGGAGGGACCGGGACAGGGGGCAGTTATCTGGGGCCAACGTCCTGACTTTC CAWRDRDRGQLSGANVLTF TRBJ2-6 TRBV30 TRBD1 once
TGCAGCGTGGACACGAGGGCGCGCTCCTACAATGAGCAGTTCTTC CSVDTRARSYNEQFF TRBJ2-1 TRBV29-1 NA NA
TGTGCTAGTGGTCGACTAGCGGGAGATACGCAGTATTTT CASGRLAGDTQYF TRBJ2-3 TRBV12-5 TRBD2 NA
TGTGCCAGCAGTTTAGATTATATGGCAGTCCATGAGCAGTTCTTC CASSLDYMAVHEQFF TRBJ2-1 TRBV6-2/TRBV6-3 NA NA
TGTGCCAGCAGGTACCCGGGGCAGGGCGCCTACGAGCAGTACTTC CASRYPGQGAYEQYF TRBJ2-7 TRBV27 NA NA
TGTGCCAGCAGCTCACCCGGGGAGATGGAGGATGGCTACACCTTC CASSSPGEMEDGYTF TRBJ1-2 TRBV7-9 NA few
TGTGCCAGCAGCTTAGGGGTTAGCGGGAGACCCGATACGCAGTATTTT CASSLGVSGRPDTQYF TRBJ2-3 TRBV7-2 TRBD2 few
TGTGCCAGCAGCTTTTACACCGGGACCCAGTACTTC CASSFYTGTQYF TRBJ2-5 TRBV5-5 NA few
TGCAGTGCTATTAGCGGGAGGCACAATGAGCAGTTCTTC CSAISGRHNEQFF TRBJ2-1 TRBV20-1 TRBD2 NA
TGTGCCAGCAGCTTGTACGAGATCACCGGGGAGCTGTTTTTT CASSLYEITGELFF TRBJ2-2 TRBV5-4 NA NA
TGTGCCAGCAGCCCACTTACCGCGGATGGGGCCAAAAACATTCAGTACTTC CASSPLTADGAKNIQYF TRBJ2-4 TRBV11-2 NA few
TGCGCCAGCAGTGGCGCTACAGATACGCAGTATTTT CASSGATDTQYF TRBJ2-3 TRBV10-2 NA many
TGTGCCTGGAAGTACAGTTCCGGGGAGCTGTTTTTT CAWKYSSGELFF TRBJ2-2 TRBV30 NA many
TGCGCCAGCAGCCAACCTGGGGCTCACGAACCCCTCCACTTT CASSQPGAHEPLHF TRBJ1-6 TRBV4-3 NA few
TGTGCCAGCAGCCAAGATTGGAGCTCTGGAAACACCATATATTTT CASSQDWSSGNTIYF TRBJ1-3 TRBV3-1 NA few
TGCAGTGCTAGACCGACCTCGGGACTAGCGGGTTTGGAGCAGTACTTC CSARPTSGLAGLEQYF TRBJ2-7 TRBV20-1 TRBD2 few
TGCGCCAGCAGCCGACAGCCCACTAGCACAGATACGCAGTATTTT CASSRQPTSTDTQYF TRBJ2-3 TRBV5-1 NA few
TGTGCCAGCAGCTTGGTCCGGGGTGAGCAGTTCTTC CASSLVRGEQFF TRBJ2-1 TRBV5-6 NA NA
TGCAGTGCTAGAGATATTGGGACCGATTATAATTCACCCCTCCACTTT CSARDIGTDYNSPLHF TRBJ1-6 TRBV20-1 NA NA
TGTGCCAGCAGCCACGGACAGGGTCGGACCGGGGAGCTGTTTTTT CASSHGQGRTGELFF TRBJ2-2 TRBV3-1 TRBD1 few
TGTGCCAGCAGAGCCCTAGGGGGGGGCTCTGGAAACACCATATATTTT CASRALGGGSGNTIYF TRBJ1-3 TRBV12-3/TRBV12-4 NA many
TGTGCCAGCAGCGCAGGGGGCAAGGACTATGGCTACACCTTC CASSAGGKDYGYTF TRBJ1-2 TRBV9 TRBD1 few
TGTGCCAGCAGTTTCTCCGGGACGGGGCTCTACACCTTC CASSFSGTGLYTF TRBJ1-2 TRBV28 NA few
TGTGCCAGCAGTGAGTCTCCGGGACAGGGTTTGGAGACCCAGTACTTC CASSESPGQGLETQYF TRBJ2-5 TRBV25-1 TRBD1 NA
TGTGCCAGCAGCTTTGACAGGAATACGCAGTATTTT CASSFDRNTQYF TRBJ2-3 TRBV7-9 NA few
TGTGCCAGTAGTATGGACCGAATCGAGACCCAGTACTTC CASSMDRIETQYF TRBJ2-5 TRBV19 NA few
TGTGCCATCAGTGAGGGCACGCCCGGCGCCGGGGAGCTGTTTTTT CAISEGTPGAGELFF TRBJ2-2 TRBV10-3 NA few
TGTGCCAGCAGCTTAGACCCTCGACTAGCGGGAGTGACAGATACGCAGTATTTT CASSLDPRLAGVTDTQYF TRBJ2-3 TRBV11-1 TRBD2 NA
TGTGCCAGCAGCCCTAGCGGGACTAGCGGCACAGATACGCAGTATTTT CASSPSGTSGTDTQYF TRBJ2-3 TRBV7-2 TRBD2 few
TGCAGTGCCGGACGGGAATCGATCTCCTACGAGCAGTACTTC CSAGRESISYEQYF TRBJ2-7 TRBV20-1 NA NA
TGTGCCAGCAGCCGACGGGAGGATCCCCACAATGAGCAGTTCTTC CASSRREDPHNEQFF TRBJ2-1 TRBV5-6 TRBD2 NA
TGTGCCAGCAGCTTGGTGGTCGCTCCGGACACCGGGGAGCTGTTTTTT CASSLVVAPDTGELFF TRBJ2-2 TRBV7-2 NA few
TGCAGTGCTAGAAAATCAGCCGCGCTCAATCAGCCCCAGCATTTT CSARKSAALNQPQHF TRBJ1-5 TRBV20-1 NA NA
TGTGCCAGCAGCTCTACGGGGCGGCGGGAGACCCAGTACTTC CASSSTGRRETQYF TRBJ2-5 TRBV5-6 NA NA
TGCGCCAGCAGCTTGTGGGTGACTAGTTCCTACGAGCAGTACTTC CASSLWVTSSYEQYF TRBJ2-7 TRBV5-1 NA NA
TGCGCCAGCAGTAAAGTCTTGGACAGAACCTATGGCTACACCTTC CASSKVLDRTYGYTF TRBJ1-2 TRBV10-1 NA many